Listed below are T cell receptor beta chains from one sample, sequenced in a study of T cell clones after liver transplantation. Sequenced by immunoSEQ multiplex PCR; TCRdb stores in-frame clones only, minus some. The data contain some 61,000 clones, less than 75% of them singletons. The sample here was CD4+ T cells from blood, taken at the 22-month timepoint. The receptor source for this set is a human patient who received a liver transplant. Some T cells may have come from the graft donor. The CDR3 runs from the conserved cysteine through the conserved F or W. D genes are given only for firm matches. Clone size is shown for a subset of rows, as once, few, many or a class of expanded clone.

cdr3_aa cdr3_nt d_call j_call clone_size v_call
CASSLGGSPEDSPLHF TGCGCCAGCAGCTTGGGGGGCAGCCCTGAAGATTCACCCCTCCACTTT - TRBJ1-6 once TRBV5-1
CASSYQGRDTQYF TGTGCCAGTAGTTATCAGGGGAGAGATACGCAGTATTTT - TRBJ2-3 - TRBV19
CASSQASKANYGYTF TGCGCCAGCAGCCAAGCCAGTAAAGCTAACTATGGCTACACCTTC - TRBJ1-2 - TRBV4-1
CASSLQGLSNQPQHF TGCGCCAGCAGCTTACAGGGACTTAGCAATCAGCCCCAGCATTTT - TRBJ1-5 - TRBV5-1
CASSPTSPQHF TGTGCCAGCAGCCCTACAAGTCCCCAGCATTTT - TRBJ1-5 - TRBV7-3
CSVGDYEQYF TGCAGCGTTGGAGACTACGAGCAGTACTTC - TRBJ2-7 - TRBV29-1
CATSRDRGDYGYTF TGTGCCACCAGCAGAGATAGGGGGGACTATGGCTACACCTTC - TRBJ1-2 few TRBV15
CASSSGGNPNEKLFF TGTGCCAGCAGTTCCGGGGGGAACCCTAATGAAAAACTGTTTTTT - TRBJ1-4 - TRBV28
CASSAGQGSSPLHF TGTGCCAGCAGCGCTGGGCAGGGAAGTTCACCCCTCCACTTT - TRBJ1-6 - TRBV9
CAHSRGQGTQYF TGTGCCCACTCCCGCGGTCAAGGGACCCAGTACTTC - TRBJ2-5 - TRBV30
CASSEGAGRGNQPQHF TGTGCCAGCAGTGAAGGGGCCGGCCGGGGCAATCAGCCCCAGCATTTT - TRBJ1-5 - TRBV2
CASSDKRGGFNEQFF TGTGCCAGCAGCGACAAGCGGGGGGGCTTCAATGAGCAGTTCTTC TRBD2 TRBJ2-1 - TRBV11-3
CASSSQGNTEAFF TGCGCCAGCAGCTCACAGGGGAACACTGAAGCTTTCTTT - TRBJ1-1 - TRBV5-1
CASSSTQGVGTDTQYF TGCGCCAGCAGCTCCACCCAGGGCGTCGGTACAGATACGCAGTATTTT - TRBJ2-3 few TRBV5-1
CASSFLDSNQPQHF TGTGCCAGCAGTTTTCTGGATAGCAATCAGCCCCAGCATTTT - TRBJ1-5 - TRBV27
CASSFAADYNSPLHF TGTGCCAGCAGCTTCGCAGCGGACTATAATTCACCCCTCCACTTT - TRBJ1-6 few TRBV11-2
CAISTGNTEAFF TGTGCCATCAGCACAGGGAACACTGAAGCTTTCTTT - TRBJ1-1 - TRBV10-3
CASSQRLQFEQYF TGTGCCAGCAGCCAACGCTTGCAGTTCGAGCAGTACTTC - TRBJ2-7 few TRBV14
CASSSVGANYEQYF TGTGCCAGTAGTTCCGTGGGGGCGAATTACGAGCAGTACTTC - TRBJ2-7 - TRBV19
CASSLGRILYNEQFF TGTGCCAGCAGCTTGGGGCGGATACTTTACAATGAGCAGTTCTTC - TRBJ2-1 few TRBV5-6
CASSGRGTNTEAFF TGTGCCAGCAGCGGCAGGGGTACGAACACTGAAGCTTTCTTT - TRBJ1-1 - TRBV21-1
CASSPVPQEETQYF TGTGCCAGCTCACCAGTACCCCAGGAAGAGACCCAGTACTTC - TRBJ2-5 - TRBV18
CAISEMPGSQPQHF TGTGCCATCAGTGAGATGCCAGGGAGTCAGCCCCAGCATTTT - TRBJ1-5 - TRBV10-3
CASSPTGTVYGYTF TGTGCCAGCAGTCCGACCGGGACAGTCTATGGCTACACCTTC TRBD1 TRBJ1-2 - TRBV6-5
CASRQQGANEQFF TGTGCCAGCAGACAGCAGGGGGCTAATGAGCAGTTCTTC TRBD1 TRBJ2-1 - TRBV27
CASSWTVEAFF TGTGCCAGTAGTTGGACAGTTGAAGCTTTCTTT - TRBJ1-1 once TRBV19
CASSLGFGAGDLSGTDTQYF TGCGCCAGCAGCTTAGGTTTCGGTGCGGGGGACCTATCTGGCACAGATACGCAGTATTTT TRBD2 TRBJ2-3 - TRBV5-1
CASSPTQGVRSYNEQFF TGCGCCAGCAGCCCCACTCAGGGGGTACGCTCCTACAATGAGCAGTTCTTC TRBD1 TRBJ2-1 few TRBV5-1
CASKEGIHEQFF TGTGCCAGCAAAGAAGGGATCCATGAGCAGTTCTTC - TRBJ2-1 - TRBV6-5
CASKSESSYNEQFF TGTGCCAGCAAATCAGAGAGCTCCTACAATGAGCAGTTCTTC - TRBJ2-1 - TRBV6-5
CASSPPSGVGTEAFF TGTGCCAGCTCACCCCCTTCGGGGGTGGGCACTGAAGCTTTCTTT - TRBJ1-1 few TRBV18
CASSLSNSPLHF TGTGCCAGCAGCTTATCTAATTCACCCCTCCACTTT - TRBJ1-6 - TRBV7-9
CASSRLPYEQYF TGTGCCAGCTCACGACTGCCCTACGAGCAGTACTTC - TRBJ2-7 few TRBV18
CASSQGGASEAFF TGCGCCAGCAGCCAGGGGGGGGCGAGTGAAGCTTTCTTT - TRBJ1-1 - TRBV4-1
CASRMDRGNSPLHF TGTGCCAGCAGGATGGACAGGGGAAATTCACCCCTCCACTTT TRBD1 TRBJ1-6 few TRBV6-5
CAWRPSGGQETQYF TGTGCCTGGAGACCCAGCGGGGGGCAAGAGACCCAGTACTTC TRBD2 TRBJ2-5 - TRBV30
CASSSGTTNYNEQFF TGCGCCAGCAGCTCCGGGACAACGAACTACAATGAGCAGTTCTTC - TRBJ2-1 few TRBV5-1
CASSYSDRGGNTIYF TGTGCCAGCAGTTACTCGGACAGGGGTGGAAACACCATATATTTT TRBD1 TRBJ1-3 - TRBV6-5
CASSQPDRNIQYF TGTGCCAGCAGCCAACCAGACAGAAACATTCAGTACTTC - TRBJ2-4 - TRBV6-5
CASSTPGLSNQPQHF TGTGCCAGTAGTACTCCGGGACTGAGCAATCAGCCCCAGCATTTT - TRBJ1-5 - TRBV19
CASSDKRGGFNEQFF TGTGCCAGCAGCGACAAGCGGGGGGGCTTCAATGAGCAGTTCTTC TRBD2 TRBJ2-1 medium-sized TRBV7-9
CASSEGVGGGEAFF TGTGCCAGCAGTGAAGGGGTTGGGGGTGGTGAAGCTTTCTTT - TRBJ1-1 - TRBV6-1
CASSIFLGSEQYF TGTGCCAGTAGTATCTTTTTGGGTAGCGAGCAGTACTTC - TRBJ2-7 once TRBV19
CASSFGMSTGELFF TGTGCCAGCAGTTTTGGGATGAGCACCGGGGAGCTGTTTTTT - TRBJ2-2 - TRBV5-8
CASSPERSRGLGNTIYF TGTGCCAGCAGCCCAGAAAGGTCGAGGGGTCTTGGAAACACCATATATTTT - TRBJ1-3 - TRBV9
CATSRDVGQGHEQYF TGTGCCACCAGCAGAGATGTGGGACAGGGCCACGAGCAGTACTTC TRBD1 TRBJ2-7 - TRBV15
CASSSMGTAQETQYF TGTGCCAGCAGCTCCATGGGGACAGCCCAAGAGACCCAGTACTTC TRBD1 TRBJ2-5 - TRBV7-2
CASSLTRTSGGPNTGELFF TGTGCTAGCAGCTTAACCAGGACTAGCGGGGGCCCCAACACCGGGGAGCTGTTTTTT TRBD2 TRBJ2-2 once TRBV7-7